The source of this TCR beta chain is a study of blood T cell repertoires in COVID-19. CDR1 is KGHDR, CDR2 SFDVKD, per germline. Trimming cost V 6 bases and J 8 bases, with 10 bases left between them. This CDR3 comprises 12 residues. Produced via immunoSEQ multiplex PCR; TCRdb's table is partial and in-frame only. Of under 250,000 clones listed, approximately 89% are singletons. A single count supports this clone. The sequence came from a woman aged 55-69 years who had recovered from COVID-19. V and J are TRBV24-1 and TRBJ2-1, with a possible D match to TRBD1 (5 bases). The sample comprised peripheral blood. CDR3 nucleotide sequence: TGTGCCACCAGTTATCCAGGGTATGAGCAGTTCTTC. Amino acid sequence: CATSYPGYEQFF.